In its sample, the clone carrying this T cell receptor beta chain was seen a few times. Its antigen is currently unknown. Sample-barcoded 5' priming and a J-beta primer mix drove a second PCR of about 6 to 12 cycles. TCRdb passed the 5' RACE reads through MiXCR, listing each CDR3 protein once. This sample has hundreds of thousands of distinct CDR3 sequences, with 30% to 45% found just once. The source of the sample is a study of blood T cells in healthy people across ages. Study-wide context: There was about one barcoded beta molecule captured by template switching per two T cells.

V lost 4 bases, J lost 8 bases, and 9 bases lay in between. Germline V CDR1 and CDR2: SNHLY, FYNNEI. This CDR3 is 12 amino acids long. Findings and limits, study-wide: Versus aged donors, long-lived donors had higher diversity and more naive CD4+ cells.

This chain links TRBV2 with TRBJ2-1; no clear D gene. The sequenced material came from blood. This receptor was taken from a young man in good health. The CDR3 sequence: CASSVGRHEQFF. CDR3 sequence (DNA): TGTGCCAGCAGTGTGGGCAGGCATGAGCAGTTCTTC. The whole variable domain, filled in from reference TRBV2 and TRBJ2-1, reads EPEVTQTPSHQVTQMGQEVILRCVPISNHLYFYWYRQILGQKVEFLVSFYNNEISEKSEIFDDQFSVERPDGSNFTLKIRSTKLEDSAMYFCASSVGRHEQFFGPGTRLTVL.